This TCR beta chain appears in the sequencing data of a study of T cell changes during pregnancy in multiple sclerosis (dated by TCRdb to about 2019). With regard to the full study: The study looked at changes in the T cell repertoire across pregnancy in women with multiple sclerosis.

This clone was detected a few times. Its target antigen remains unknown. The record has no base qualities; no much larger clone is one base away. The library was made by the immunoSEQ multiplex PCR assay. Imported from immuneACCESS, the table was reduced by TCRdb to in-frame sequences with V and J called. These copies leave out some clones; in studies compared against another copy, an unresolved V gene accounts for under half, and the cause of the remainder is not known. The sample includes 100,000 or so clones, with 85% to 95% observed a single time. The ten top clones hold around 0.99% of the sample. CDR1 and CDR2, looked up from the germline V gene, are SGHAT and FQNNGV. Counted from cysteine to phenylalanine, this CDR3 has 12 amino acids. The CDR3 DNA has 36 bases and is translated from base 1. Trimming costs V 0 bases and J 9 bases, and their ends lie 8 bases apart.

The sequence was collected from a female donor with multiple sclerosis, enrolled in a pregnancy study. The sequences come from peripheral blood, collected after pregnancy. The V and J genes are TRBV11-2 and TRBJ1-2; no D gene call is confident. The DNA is TGTGCCAGCAGCTTAGATCAGAGGAGCTACACCTTC. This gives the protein CASSLDQRSYTF.